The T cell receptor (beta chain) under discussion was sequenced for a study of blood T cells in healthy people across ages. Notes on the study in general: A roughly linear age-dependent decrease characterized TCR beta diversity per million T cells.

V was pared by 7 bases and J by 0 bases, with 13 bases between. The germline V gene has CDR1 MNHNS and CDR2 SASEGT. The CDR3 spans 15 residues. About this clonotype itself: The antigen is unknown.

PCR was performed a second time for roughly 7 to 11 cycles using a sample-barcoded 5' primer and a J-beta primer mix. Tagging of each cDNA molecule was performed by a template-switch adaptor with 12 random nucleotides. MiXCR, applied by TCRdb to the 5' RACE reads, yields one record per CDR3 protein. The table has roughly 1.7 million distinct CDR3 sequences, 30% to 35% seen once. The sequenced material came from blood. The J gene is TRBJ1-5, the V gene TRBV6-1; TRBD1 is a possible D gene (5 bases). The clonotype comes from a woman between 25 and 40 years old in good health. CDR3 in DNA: TGTGCCAGCACTAGGGACCGACTTAGCAATCAGCCCCAGCATTTT. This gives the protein CASTRDRLSNQPQHF.